The 21 T cell receptor beta chains given below trace back to one sample, sequenced in a study of radiation and T cells in renal cell carcinoma. Profiled with immunoSEQ multiplex PCR; TCRdb holds only in-frame clones, not every one. The table shows approximately 90,000 clones, with around four fifths occurring only once. Documented time point: blood 4 weeks post-SBRT, at nephrectomy. The treatment denotes: 15 Gy SBRT to primary tumor, nephrectomy 4 weeks later. Source: blood, taken from a patient whose treatment included radiotherapy and nephrectomy. These receptors all stem from a man between 45 and 60 years old with renal cell carcinoma.

This clone was found a few times. The gene calls are TRBV5-4 and TRBJ1-1; 9 nucleotides line up with TRBD1. The CDR3 extends over 16 amino acids. With 4 bases clipped from V and 0 bases from J, the junction kept 7 bases outside the gene matches. Germline V gene sequence: CDR1 SGHNT, CDR2 YYREEE (reference sequence). The chain's CDR3 is CASSGGQGTMNTEAFF. The CDR3 coding sequence is TGTGCCAGCAGCGGTGGACAGGGGACTATGAACACTGAAGCTTTCTTT.

The chain uses TRBV4-1 and TRBJ2-3; 14 nucleotides align to TRBD2. The CDR3 is 18 amino acids. Germline V gene sequence: CDR1 MGHRA, CDR2 YSYEKL. V dropped 2 bases and J dropped 4; count of bases not matched to a gene: 8. CDR3 residues: CASSQQGLAGVWSDTQYF. The CDR3 DNA is TGCGCCAGCAGCCAACAGGGACTAGCGGGAGTTTGGTCAGATACGCAGTATTTT.

This chain links TRBV9 with TRBJ1-1, with 7 bases identical to TRBD1. V was pared by 3 bases and J by 3 bases, with 14 bases of the junction left unmatched. The CDR3 runs 17 residues. The germline V gene encodes CDR1 SGDLS and CDR2 YYNGEE. The chain's CDR3 is CASSADRGGLIYTEAFF. DNA for the CDR3: TGTGCCAGCAGCGCCGATCGAGGGGGCCTAATATACACTGAAGCTTTCTTT. Full variable domain (missing parts from reference TRBV9 and TRBJ1-1): DSGVTQTPKHLITATGQRVTLRCSPRSGDLSVYWYQQSLDQGLQFLIQYYNGEERAKGNILERFSAQQFPDLHSELNLSSLELGDSALYFCASSADRGGLIYTEAFFGQGTRLTVV.

CDR3 bases: TGTGCCAGCAGCAACAGGGAGGGACAGCCCCAGCATTTT. Encoded protein: CASSNREGQPQHF. This rearrangement joins TRBV5-6 to TRBJ1-5, with TRBD1 as a possible D gene (6 bases). Germline-derived CDR1 and CDR2 are SGHDT and YYEEEE. There are 13 residues in the CDR3. Trimming removed 4 bases from V and 7 bases from J, with 12 bases in between.

The count of this clone is one. V is TRBV7-3 and J is TRBJ2-5, with a tentative D call TRBD2 (6 bases). V shed 2 bases and J shed 5 bases, with 9 bases lying between them. The CDR3 runs 13 residues. CDR1 is SGHTA and CDR2 is FQGTGA in the germline V gene. CDR3 sequence (DNA): TGTGCCAGCAGCTTAGAGGGGAGGGAGACCCAGTACTTC. Encoded protein: CASSLEGRETQYF.

The chain recombines TRBV5-4 with TRBJ1-1; 10 nucleotides line up with TRBD1. Germline CDR1 SGHNT, CDR2 YYREEE (reference sequence). V lost 4 bases to trimming and J lost 6 bases; unmatched junction nucleotides: 6. This CDR3 comprises 14 residues. In nucleotides, the CDR3 is TGTGCCAGCAGCCTTGGACAGGGGGTCTCTGAAGCTTTCTTT. As protein: CASSLGQGVSEAFF.

This clone appeared a few times. V gene TRBV5-6 combines with J gene TRBJ2-1; 14 bases align to TRBD2. This CDR3 comprises 16 residues. Germline V gene data show CDR1 as SGHDT and CDR2 as YYEEEE. Germline trimming cut 0 bases from V and 10 bases from J; bases unmatched to any gene: 6. CDR3 sequence (DNA): TGTGCCAGCAGCTTGGGACTAGCGGGAGGGGAGGGGGAGCAGTTCTTC. This sequence encodes CASSLGLAGGEGEQFF. The complete variable domain, with remaining parts taken from reference TRBV5-6 and TRBJ2-1, reads DAGVTQSPTHLIKTRGQQVTLRCSPKSGHDTVSWYQQALGQGPQFIFQYYEEEERQRGNFPDRFSGHQFPNYSSELNVNALLLGDSALYLCASSLGLAGGEGEQFFGPGTRLTVL.

This rearrangement joins TRBV29-1 to TRBJ2-1; 11 bases fit TRBD2. Trimming cost V 7 bases and J 2 bases; bases outside gene matches: 19. This CDR3 is 19 amino acids long. The germline gives CDR1 SQVTM, CDR2 ANQGSEA. The CDR3 DNA sequence: TGCAGCGGATTGGGACAGGCAGCTAGCGGGAGGACCGCCTACAATGAGCAGTTCTTC. Its protein product is CSGLGQAASGRTAYNEQFF.

The chain uses TRBV10-3 and TRBJ2-1; no definite D call. The CDR3 is 18 residues long. Trimming stripped 10 bases from V and 1 base from J, with 26 bases between. The germline V gene encodes CDR1 ENHRY and CDR2 SYGVKD. The CDR3 DNA reads as TGTGCCACGCGCAGGCCGGAAGCGAGAGATGAGTCCTACAATGAGCAGTTCTTC. Encoded protein: CATRRPEARDESYNEQFF.

The J gene is TRBJ2-1, the V gene TRBV30, with TRBD2 as a possible D gene (7 bases). The CDR3 is 14 amino acids. V was pared by 0 bases and J by 5 bases, with 11 bases between. Germline loops: CDR1 GTSNPN, CDR2 SVGIG (reference sequence). CDR3 bases: TGTGCCTGGAGTGTGTGGGGGGGCCACAATGAGCAGTTCTTC. Its translation: CAWSVWGGHNEQFF.

V is TRBV19 and J is TRBJ2-2; tentative D call: TRBD2 (6 bases). Trimming took off 1 base at V and 4 bases at J, with 10 bases between the two ends. Germline V gives CDR1 LNHDA, CDR2 SQIVND (reference sequence). The CDR3 covers 15 residues. CDR3 DNA sequence: TGTGCCAGTAGTATAGGGCGGGGAGGCACCGGGGAGCTGTTTTTT. Its protein is CASSIGRGGTGELFF. Together with reference TRBV19 and TRBJ2-2, the CDR3 gives the full variable domain: DGGITQSPKYLFRKEGQNVTLSCEQNLNHDAMYWYRQDPGQGLRLIYYSQIVNDFQKGDIAEGYSVSREKKESFPLTVTSAQKNPTAFYLCASSIGRGGTGELFFGEGSRLTVL.

This chain connects TRBV5-1 to TRBJ2-2; 14 positions agree with TRBD2. Germline V CDR1 and CDR2: SGHRS, YFSETQ. V lost 2 bases to trimming and J lost 2 bases; unmatched junction nucleotides: 11. There are 20 residues in the CDR3. The DNA for the CDR3 is TGCGCCAGCAGCTTCTTCCCCGGGACTAGCGGGGGACGAAACACCGGGGAGCTGTTTTTT. It yields the protein CASSFFPGTSGGRNTGELFF. Combining the CDR3 with reference TRBV5-1 and TRBJ2-2 gives the whole variable domain KAGVTQTPRYLIKTRGQQVTLSCSPISGHRSVSWYQQTPGQGLQFLFEYFSETQRNKGNFPGRFSGRQFSNSRSEMNVSTLELGDSALYLCASSFFPGTSGGRNTGELFFGEGSRLTVL.

This sequence joins TRBV9 and TRBJ1-2; no clear D gene. V was cut by 0 bases and J by 2 bases, with 8 bases left in between. The germline gives CDR1 SGDLS, CDR2 YYNGEE. This CDR3 has 14 residues. CDR3 DNA sequence: TGTGCCAGCAGCGTAGAAGCAGTAAACTATGGCTACACCTTC. As protein: CASSVEAVNYGYTF.

In this sample, this clone turned up once. The V and J genes are TRBV6-4 and TRBJ1-1; weak D call: TRBD1 (5 bases). The germline V and J ends were trimmed by 3 bases and 5 bases, with 10 bases remaining between them. The germline V gene encodes CDR1 MRHNA and CDR2 SNTAGT. CDR3 size: 13 residues. The DNA of the CDR3 is TGTGCCAGCAGTGAATGGGGGGAAACTGAAGCTTTCTTT. It encodes CASSEWGETEAFF.

CDR3 DNA: TGTGCCAGCAGCCGGGCCCTCAGCACAGATACGCAGTATTTT. It specifies CASSRALSTDTQYF. This chain links TRBV9 with TRBJ2-3; D is uncertain. Germline V gene data show CDR1 as SGDLS and CDR2 as YYNGEE. This CDR3 region has 14 residues. V lost 4 bases, J lost 0 bases, and 9 bases lay in between.

The V call is TRBV4-3, the J call TRBJ1-2; D gene ambiguous. The ends were cut back, 1 base at V and 0 bases at J, with 9 bases in the middle. This CDR3 is built from 15 residues. The germline V gene has CDR1 LGHNA and CDR2 YSLEER. CDR3 coding DNA: TGCGCCAGCAGCCAAGGGATAGGAGCTAACTATGGCTACACCTTC. Translated, it gives CASSQGIGANYGYTF.

The V and J genes are TRBV5-6 and TRBJ2-3; no clear D. CDR1 and CDR2 from the germline V gene are SGHDT and YYEEEE. Between the trimmed V and J ends, which lost 4 bases and 5 bases, there was a span of 8 bases. This CDR3 contains 12 residues. The CDR3 sequence: CASSVSLDTQYF. The CDR3 region has the DNA TGTGCCAGCAGCGTTTCGTTAGATACGCAGTATTTT. The whole variable domain, filled in from reference TRBV5-6 and TRBJ2-3, reads DAGVTQSPTHLIKTRGQQVTLRCSPKSGHDTVSWYQQALGQGPQFIFQYYEEEERQRGNFPDRFSGHQFPNYSSELNVNALLLGDSALYLCASSVSLDTQYFGPGTRLTVL.

The rearrangement uses TRBV30 and TRBJ1-2, with 7 positions matching TRBD1. The CDR3 has 12 amino acids. J gave up 8 bases and V 5 bases, and 8 bases lay outside the gene matches. The germline gives CDR1 GTSNPN, CDR2 SVGIG (reference sequence). The CDR3 DNA reads TGTGCCTGGGGACGACAGGGTCAAGGCTACACCTTC. Amino acid sequence: CAWGRQGQGYTF.

V usage is TRBV5-1 and J usage is TRBJ2-2, with 8 positions matching TRBD1. The CDR3 runs to 15 residues. CDR1 is SGHRS and CDR2 is YFSETQ in the germline V gene. V lost 5 bases and J lost 4; bases outside the gene matches: 7. The CDR3 DNA reads TGCGCCAGCAGGTCCTCAACAGGGGGCACCGGGGAGCTGTTTTTT. It translates to CASRSSTGGTGELFF.

The CDR3 DNA sequence: TGTGCCAGCAGGTCCCAGGGGTACTACGAGCAGTACTTC. Translated: CASRSQGYYEQYF. V is TRBV28 and J is TRBJ2-7, with D perhaps matching TRBD1 (6 bases). The V gene lost 6 bases and the J gene lost 3 bases, with 12 bases spanning the gap. CDR1 and CDR2 from the germline V gene are MDHEN and SYDVKM. This CDR3 has 13 amino acids.

The V and J genes are TRBV2 and TRBJ2-5; a possible D gene is TRBD1 (5 bases). The germline gives CDR1 SNHLY, CDR2 FYNNEI. The CDR3 is made up of 13 amino acids. Trimming took 5 bases from V and 3 from J, leaving 10 bases between them. CDR3 amino acids: CASSFDREETQYF. For the CDR3, the DNA is TGTGCCAGCAGTTTTGACAGAGAAGAGACCCAGTACTTC.